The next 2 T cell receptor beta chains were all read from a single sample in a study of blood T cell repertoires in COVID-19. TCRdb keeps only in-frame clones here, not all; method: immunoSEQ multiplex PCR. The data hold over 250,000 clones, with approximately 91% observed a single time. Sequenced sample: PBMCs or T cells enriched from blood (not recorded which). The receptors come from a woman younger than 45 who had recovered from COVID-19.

For the CDR3, the DNA is TGTGCCAGCAGCTTGGCGGAGTCCGCGGGAGGCCGCCTGGAGTACTTC. Encoded protein: CASSLAESAGGRLEYF. The chain carries TRBV11-2 and TRBJ2-7; 8 bases map to TRBD2. The CDR3 totals 16 residues. In germline, CDR1 is SGHAT, CDR2 FQNNGV. The ends lost 3 bases at V and 11 bases at J; junction bases unmatched: 18.

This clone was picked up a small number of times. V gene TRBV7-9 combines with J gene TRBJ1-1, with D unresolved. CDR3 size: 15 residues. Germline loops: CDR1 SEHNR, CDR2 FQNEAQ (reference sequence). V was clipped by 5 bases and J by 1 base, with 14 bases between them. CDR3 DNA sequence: TGTGCCAGCAGCCTCCCCGGGTCAACGAACACTGAAGCTTTCTTT. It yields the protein CASSLPGSTNTEAFF. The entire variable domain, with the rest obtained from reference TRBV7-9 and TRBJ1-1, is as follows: DTGVSQNPRHKITKRGQNVTFRCDPISEHNRLYWYRQTLGQGPEFLTYFQNEAQLEKSRLLSDRFSAERPKGSFSTLEIQRTEQGDSAMYLCASSLPGSTNTEAFFGQGTRLTVV.